The 22 T cell receptor beta chains below come from one sample, sequenced in a study of tumor and adjacent non-tumor tissue in lung cancer. Three rounds of nested PCR, following a modified ARM-PCR protocol, produced the TCRbeta library. Each CDR3 protein is one row after TCRdb ran MiXCR on the multiplex PCR reads. Of more than 45,000 distinct CDR3 sequences in the sample, about 70% are singletons; the top ten hold roughly 25%. The template was RNA from unsorted bulk tissue. Distant lung tissue was collected more than 3 cm away from the tumor edge. Sequencing used distant non-tumor lung tissue. All receptors derive from a woman aged 55-69 years with non-small cell lung cancer.

A note on this clonotype: This may be a read error, as it is one base from a much larger clone. The chain links TRBV20-1 to TRBJ2-7, with 10 bases fitting TRBD2. The CDR3 totals 14 residues. The V gene end was trimmed by 6 bases and the J gene end by 6 bases; junction bases not matched to a gene: 11. The germline V gene has CDR1 DFQATT and CDR2 SNEGSKA (reference sequence). The CDR3: CSARSTSGMSEQYF. CDR3 DNA sequence: TGCAGTGCGAGGAGTACTAGCGGGATGAGCGAGCAGTACTTC.

To note about this clonotype: A much more abundant neighbour one base away suggests this may be a read error. The CDR3 DNA sequence: TGCAGTGTTAGACAGGGTAACGGCAACACCTTC. This gives the protein CSVRQGNGNTF. This sequence joins TRBV20-1 and TRBJ1-2, with TRBD1 identical over 7 bases. The CDR3 extends over 11 amino acids. The germline CDR1 and CDR2 sequences are DFQATT and SNEGSKA (reference sequence).

On this clonotype itself: Here the CDR3 omits its conserved ending phenylalanine or tryptophan, so a read error is the likely source. The rearrangement links TRBV4-1 to TRBJ1-4, with 7 nucleotides matching TRBD1. Per germline, CDR1 MGHRA and CDR2 YSYEKL. CDR3 length equals 15 residues. Here the CDR3 DNA reads TGCGACAGCAGCCAGACAGGGACAACTAATGAAAAACTGTTTTAT. Translating gives CDSSQTGTTNEKLFY.

With respect to this clonotype: Mismatch with germline at one junction end may stem from a read error. The J gene is TRBJ2-3, the V gene TRBV10-3; tentatively, D is TRBD1 or TRBD2 (5 bases each). Germline-derived CDR1 and CDR2 are ENHRY and SYGVKD. The CDR3 covers 14 residues. CDR3 coding DNA: TGTGCCATAAGTGAAGGGACCGGCATAGATACGCAGTATTTT. Amino acid sequence: CAISEGTGIDTQYF.

The genes are TRBV11-2 and TRBJ2-3, with 12 bases identical to TRBD2. This CDR3 is built from 18 residues. Germline V gene lookup returns CDR1 SGHAT and CDR2 FQNNGV. V trimming: 5 bases; J trimming: 2 bases; junction bases outside the gene matches: 11. The CDR3 sequence is CASSVRTSGEVFTDTQYF. CDR3 nucleotide sequence: TGTGCCAGCAGCGTAAGGACTAGCGGGGAAGTTTTCACAGATACGCAGTATTTT.

Concerning this clonotype itself: The final CDR3 position lacks the conserved phenylalanine or tryptophan, pointing to a likely read error. The chain has TRBV10-3 and TRBJ1-5; D may be TRBD1 (5 bases). Trimming pared 7 bases from V and 0 bases from J, leaving 7 bases between. The length of the CDR3 is 13 residues. CDR1 ENHRY and CDR2 SYGVKD come from the germline V gene. Here the CDR3 DNA reads TGTGCCATCACGGGGGGTAGCAATCAGCCCCAGCATGTT. Amino acids: CAITGGSNQPQHV.

Sample share makes this clonotype large. The gene calls are TRBV11-2 and TRBJ2-2; D is uncertain. The CDR3 contains 16 residues. Per germline, CDR1 SGHAT and CDR2 FQNNGV. The V end lost 1 base, the J end lost 3 bases, and 12 bases lay between the germline ends. CDR3 residues: CASSLVLAAHTGELFF. The CDR3 DNA is TGTGCCAGCAGCTTAGTATTGGCGGCGCACACCGGGGAGCTGTTTTTT. Looking up the rest from reference TRBV11-2 and TRBJ2-2 gives the full variable domain: EAGVAQSPRYKIIEKRQSVAFWCNPISGHATLYWYQQILGQGPKLLIQFQNNGVVDDSQLPKDRFSAERLKGVDSTLKIQPAKLEDSAVYLCASSLVLAAHTGELFFGEGSRLTVL.

Worth noting for this clonotype: A read error may produce the germline difference seen at one junction end. This sequence joins TRBV4-3 and TRBJ2-7; 7 nucleotides align to TRBD1. This CDR3 region has 19 residues. Germline V lookup: CDR1 LGHNA, CDR2 YSLEER. CDR3 in DNA: TGCGCCGGCAGCCAAGCCGTTACGCCGGGACAGCAGAGCTCCTACGAGCAGTACTTC. It is translated as CAGSQAVTPGQQSSYEQYF.

On this clonotype: Germline is not matched at one junction end, which may reflect a read error. CDR3 loop: CTSSPATEVTGELFF. CDR3 DNA sequence: TGTACCAGCAGCCCCGCGACAGAGGTCACCGGGGAGCTGTTTTTT. The rearrangement links TRBV11-3 to TRBJ2-2, with a tentative D call TRBD1 (5 bases). The CDR3 has 15 residues. Germline CDR1 SGHNT, CDR2 YENEEA.

This clonotype was observed once. A junction end diverges from the germline sequence, so it may reflect a read error. The rearrangement links TRBV6-6 to TRBJ2-1, with D perhaps assigned TRBD1 or TRBD2 (5 bases each). The germline V gene encodes CDR1 MNHNY and CDR2 SVGAGI (reference sequence). The CDR3 covers 14 residues. The CDR3 reads CASRLDIGAGEQLF. As DNA, the CDR3 is TGTGCCAGCAGACTGGACATCGGGGCGGGTGAGCAGCTCTTC.

Comments on this clonotype: The missing conserved phenylalanine or tryptophan at the end of this CDR3 makes a read error likely. V and J are TRBV11-2 and TRBJ1-1, with no clear D. Germline-derived CDR1 and CDR2 are SGHAT and FQNNGV. The CDR3 consists of 13 residues. V shed 10 bases and J shed 3 bases, with 15 bases lying between them. The CDR3 reads CANSLDGYTEAFL. The CDR3 coding sequence is TGTGCCAACAGTCTAGACGGGTACACTGAAGCTTTCTTA.

About this clonotype: The junction departs from the called germline gene at one end, perhaps through a read error. This chain uses TRBV4-3 with TRBJ2-3, with TRBD2 matching 13 bases. Germline CDR1 is LGHNA and CDR2 is YSLEER. This CDR3 comprises 15 residues. The CDR3 DNA follows: TGCGCCAGCAGTCAAGGGACTAGCGGGGCAAATATGCAGTATTTT. Residues: CASSQGTSGANMQYF.

In regard to this clonotype: An end of the junction does not agree with germline; a read error may underlie this. The rearrangement uses TRBV7-8 and TRBJ1-2, with 7 bases aligning to TRBD1. CDR1 SGHVS and CDR2 FQNEAQ come from the germline V gene. The CDR3 spans 15 residues. In DNA, the CDR3 is TGTACCAGCAGCTTAAACGCGGCAGGGGGTGGTGGCTACACCTTC. It yields the protein CTSSLNAAGGGGYTF.

Regarding this clonotype: One end of the junction fails to match germline, which may point to a read error. This chain uses TRBV29-1 with TRBJ1-1; D is undetermined. Germline CDR1 and CDR2: SQVTM and ANQGSEA. The CDR3 spans 14 residues. The CDR3 protein is CSVEWKAGNTEAFF. CDR3 nucleotide sequence: TGCAGTGTTGAATGGAAAGCAGGGAACACTGAAGCTTTCTTT.

On this clonotype itself: One junction end does not reproduce the germline sequence, and a read error may be involved. The chain has TRBV4-3 and TRBJ1-1; tentatively, D is TRBD1 (5 bases). Germline CDR1 reads LGHNA; CDR2 reads YSLEER. The CDR3 has 16 amino acids. The CDR3 here is CACSQDMSGRYTEAFF. The CDR3 DNA reads TGTGCCTGCAGCCAAGATATGTCAGGGAGGTACACTGAAGCTTTCTTT.

This clonotype rates as medium-sized. V is TRBV6-1 and J is TRBJ2-6; D unresolved. The germline CDR1 and CDR2 sequences are MNHNS and SASEGT. The CDR3 sequence is 15 residues long. Trimming removed 6 bases at V and 4 bases at J, with 13 bases between. CDR3 in amino acids: CASSPQTGGANVLTF. The CDR3 region has the DNA TGTGCCAGCAGCCCCCAAACCGGGGGGGCCAACGTCCTGACTTTC.

Comments on this clonotype: It may be a read error: a sequence one base away is much more abundant. The V call is TRBV5-4, the J call TRBJ2-1, with D uncertain. Germline V gene lookup returns CDR1 SGHNT and CDR2 YYREEE (reference sequence). The CDR3 totals 17 residues. In DNA form, the CDR3 reads TGTGCCAGCAGCTTGGGCAGCCCTCTAGACTCCTACAATGAGCAGTCCTTC. It translates to CASSLGSPLDSYNEQSF.

The rearrangement uses TRBV11-2 and TRBJ1-2; 7 positions match TRBD1. Germline trimming cut 7 bases from V and 11 bases from J; bases unmatched to any gene: 13. The V gene's germline CDR1 is SGHAT and CDR2 FQNNGV. The CDR3 loop spans 13 amino acids. CDR3 DNA: TGTGCCAGCAACACTACAGGGGTCTCTGGTTACACCTTC. Amino acids: CASNTTGVSGYTF.

This clonotype was seen ten or more times. The chain is built from TRBV4-1 and TRBJ2-7; possibly TRBD1 for D (5 bases). The CDR3 has 15 amino acids. CDR1 MGHRA and CDR2 YSYEKL come from the germline V gene. With 4 bases removed from V and 0 bases from J, the gap between germline ends came to 13 bases. CDR3 amino acids: CASSRTGASSYEQYF. The CDR3 DNA follows: TGCGCCAGCAGCCGAACAGGTGCGAGCTCCTACGAGCAGTACTTC.

As to this clonotype: Its ends do not fully match the called genes, so a read error is possible. The chain is built from TRBV12-3 or TRBV12-4 and TRBJ1-5; possible D gene TRBD1, 6 bases. The length of the CDR3 is 14 residues. The DNA of the CDR3 is TGTGCCAGCAGTTTAGGTGGGCGCGGACAGCCCCACCATTTT. It yields the protein CASSLGGRGQPHHF.

This clonotype was recorded at least ten times. The rearrangement links TRBV6-6 to TRBJ2-1, with unresolved D. Germline V gene sequence: CDR1 MNHNY, CDR2 SVGAGI (reference sequence). Trimming took off 2 bases at V and 6 bases at J, with 8 bases between the two ends. CDR3 length equals 13 residues. The CDR3 bases are TGTGCCAGCAGTTACGGAATCGGCAATGAGCAGTTCTTC. Amino acids: CASSYGIGNEQFF.

As to this clonotype: The junction and the germline gene differ at one end; a read error may be behind it. This chain connects TRBV11-2 to TRBJ2-1; D gene ambiguous. CDR3 length: 11 residues. Germline loops: CDR1 SGHAT, CDR2 FQNNGV. CDR3 in DNA: TGTCCCAGCAGCTTAGGAGATGAGCGGTTCTTC. Amino acid sequence: CPSSLGDERFF.